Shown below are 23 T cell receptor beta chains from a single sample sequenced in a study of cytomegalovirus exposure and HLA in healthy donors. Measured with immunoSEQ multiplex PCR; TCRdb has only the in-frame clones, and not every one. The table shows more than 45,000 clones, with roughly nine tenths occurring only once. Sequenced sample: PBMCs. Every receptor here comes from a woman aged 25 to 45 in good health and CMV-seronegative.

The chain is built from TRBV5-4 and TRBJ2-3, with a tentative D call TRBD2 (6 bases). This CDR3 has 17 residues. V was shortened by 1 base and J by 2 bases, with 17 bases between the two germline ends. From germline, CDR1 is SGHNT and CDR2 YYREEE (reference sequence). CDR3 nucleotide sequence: TGTGCCAGCAGCTTGAGCGGGTTGAACTCCTACACAGATACGCAGTATTTT. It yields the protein CASSLSGLNSYTDTQYF.

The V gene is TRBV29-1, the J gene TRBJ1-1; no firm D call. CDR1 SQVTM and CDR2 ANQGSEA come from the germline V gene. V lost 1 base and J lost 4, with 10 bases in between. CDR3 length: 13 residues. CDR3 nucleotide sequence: TGCAGCGTTGAAGGGCAGTATACCACTGAAGCTTTCTTT. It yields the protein CSVEGQYTTEAFF.

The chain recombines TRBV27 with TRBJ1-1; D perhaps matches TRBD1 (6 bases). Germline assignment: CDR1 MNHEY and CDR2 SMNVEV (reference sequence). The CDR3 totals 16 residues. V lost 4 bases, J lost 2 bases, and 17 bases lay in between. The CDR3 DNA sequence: TGTGCCAGCAGTTCCGGACAGTTAGCCTTTAACACTGAAGCTTTCTTT. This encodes CASSSGQLAFNTEAFF.

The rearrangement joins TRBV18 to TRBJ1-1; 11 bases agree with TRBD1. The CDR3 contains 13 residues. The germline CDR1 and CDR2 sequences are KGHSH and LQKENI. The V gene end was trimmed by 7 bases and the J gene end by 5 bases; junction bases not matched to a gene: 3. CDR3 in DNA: TGTGCCAGCTTGGGGACAGGGGGGACTGAAGCTTTCTTT. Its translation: CASLGTGGTEAFF.

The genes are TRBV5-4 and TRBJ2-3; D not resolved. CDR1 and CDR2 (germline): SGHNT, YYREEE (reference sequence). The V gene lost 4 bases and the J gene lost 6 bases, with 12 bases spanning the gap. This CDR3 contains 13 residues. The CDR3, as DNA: TGTGCCAGCAGCCCGCCCAGTATCGATACGCAGTATTTT. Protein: CASSPPSIDTQYF.

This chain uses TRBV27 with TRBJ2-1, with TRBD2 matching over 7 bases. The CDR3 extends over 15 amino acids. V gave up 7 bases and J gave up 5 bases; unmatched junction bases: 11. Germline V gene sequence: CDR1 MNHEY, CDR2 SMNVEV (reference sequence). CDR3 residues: CASIPAASGHNEQFF. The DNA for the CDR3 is TGTGCCAGCATCCCCGCAGCTAGCGGACACAATGAGCAGTTCTTC.

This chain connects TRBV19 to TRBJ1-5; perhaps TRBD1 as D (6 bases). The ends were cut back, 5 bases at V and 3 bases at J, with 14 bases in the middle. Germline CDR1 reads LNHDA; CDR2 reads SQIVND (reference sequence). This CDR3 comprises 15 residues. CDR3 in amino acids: CASSGGTVPNQPQHF. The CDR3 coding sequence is TGTGCCAGTAGTGGGGGCACCGTTCCCAATCAGCCCCAGCATTTT. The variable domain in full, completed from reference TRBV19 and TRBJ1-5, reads DGGITQSPKYLFRKEGQNVTLSCEQNLNHDAMYWYRQDPGQGLRLIYYSQIVNDFQKGDIAEGYSVSREKKESFPLTVTSAQKNPTAFYLCASSGGTVPNQPQHFGDGTRLSIL.

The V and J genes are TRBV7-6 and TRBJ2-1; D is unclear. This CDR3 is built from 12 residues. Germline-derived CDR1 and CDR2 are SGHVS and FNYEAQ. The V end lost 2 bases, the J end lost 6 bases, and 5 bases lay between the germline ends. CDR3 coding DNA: TGTGCCAGCAGCTTAACGGGCAATGAGCAGTTCTTC. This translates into CASSLTGNEQFF.

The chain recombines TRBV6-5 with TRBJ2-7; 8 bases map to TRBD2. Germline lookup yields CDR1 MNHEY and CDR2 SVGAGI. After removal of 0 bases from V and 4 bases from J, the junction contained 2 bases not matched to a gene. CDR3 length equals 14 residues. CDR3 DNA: TGTGCCAGCAGTTACTCCAGCGGGAGTTACGAGCAGTACTTC. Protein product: CASSYSSGSYEQYF.

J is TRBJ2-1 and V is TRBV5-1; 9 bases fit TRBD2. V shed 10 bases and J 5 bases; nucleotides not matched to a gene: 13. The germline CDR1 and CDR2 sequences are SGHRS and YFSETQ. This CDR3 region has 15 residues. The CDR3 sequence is CAARISSGTNNEQFF. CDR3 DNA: TGCGCCGCTCGAATCTCTAGCGGGACGAACAATGAGCAGTTCTTC.

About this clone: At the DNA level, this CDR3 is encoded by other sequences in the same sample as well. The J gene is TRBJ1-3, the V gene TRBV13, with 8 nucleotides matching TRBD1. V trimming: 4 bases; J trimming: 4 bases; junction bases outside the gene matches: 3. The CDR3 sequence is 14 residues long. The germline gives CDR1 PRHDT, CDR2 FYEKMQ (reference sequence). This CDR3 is CASSSRQGGNTIYF. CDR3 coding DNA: TGTGCCAGCAGCTCTCGACAGGGGGGAAACACCATATATTTT.

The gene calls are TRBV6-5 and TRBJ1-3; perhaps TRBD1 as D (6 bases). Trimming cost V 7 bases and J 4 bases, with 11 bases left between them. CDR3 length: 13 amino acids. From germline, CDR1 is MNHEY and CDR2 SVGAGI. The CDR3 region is CASIETGGNTIYF. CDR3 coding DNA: TGTGCCAGCATCGAGACAGGAGGAAACACCATATATTTT.

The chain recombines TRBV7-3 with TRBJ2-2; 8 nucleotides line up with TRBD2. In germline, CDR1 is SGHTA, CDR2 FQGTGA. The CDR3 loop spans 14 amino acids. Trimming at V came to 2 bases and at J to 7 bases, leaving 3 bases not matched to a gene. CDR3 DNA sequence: TGTGCCAGCAGCTTAGGGACTAGTAGCGGGGAGCTGTTTTTT. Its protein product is CASSLGTSSGELFF.

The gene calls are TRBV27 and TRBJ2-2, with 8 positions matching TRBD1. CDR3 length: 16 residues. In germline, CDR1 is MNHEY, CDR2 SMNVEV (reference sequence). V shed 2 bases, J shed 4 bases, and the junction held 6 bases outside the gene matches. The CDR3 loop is CASSLIGQGITGELFF. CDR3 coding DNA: TGTGCCAGCAGTTTAATAGGACAGGGAATCACCGGGGAGCTGTTTTTT.

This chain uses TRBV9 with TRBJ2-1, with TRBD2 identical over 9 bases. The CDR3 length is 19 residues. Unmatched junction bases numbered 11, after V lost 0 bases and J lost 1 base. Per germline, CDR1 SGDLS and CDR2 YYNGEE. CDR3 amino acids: CASSVDPLASGRSYNEQFF. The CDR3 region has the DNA TGTGCCAGCAGCGTAGACCCCCTAGCGAGCGGGAGGTCCTACAATGAGCAGTTCTTC. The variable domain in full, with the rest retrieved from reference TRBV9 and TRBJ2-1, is DSGVTQTPKHLITATGQRVTLRCSPRSGDLSVYWYQQSLDQGLQFLIQYYNGEERAKGNILERFSAQQFPDLHSELNLSSLELGDSALYFCASSVDPLASGRSYNEQFFGPGTRLTVL.

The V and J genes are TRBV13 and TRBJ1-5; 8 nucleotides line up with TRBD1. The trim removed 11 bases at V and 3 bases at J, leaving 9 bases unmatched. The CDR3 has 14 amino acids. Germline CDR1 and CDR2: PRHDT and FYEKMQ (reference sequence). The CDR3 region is CACSGQGNNQPQHF. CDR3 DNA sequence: TGTGCCTGCTCTGGACAGGGAAACAATCAGCCCCAGCATTTT. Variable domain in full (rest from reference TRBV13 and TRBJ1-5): AAGVIQSPRHLIKEKRETATLKCYPIPRHDTVYWYQQGPGQDPQFLISFYEKMQSDKGSIPDRFSAQQFSDYHSELNMSSLELGDSALYFCACSGQGNNQPQHFGDGTRLSIL.

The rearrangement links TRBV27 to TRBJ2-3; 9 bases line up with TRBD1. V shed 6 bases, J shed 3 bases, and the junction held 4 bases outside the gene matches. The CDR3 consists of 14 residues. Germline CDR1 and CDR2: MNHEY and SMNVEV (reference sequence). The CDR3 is CASSNGQGTDTQYF. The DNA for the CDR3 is TGTGCCAGCAGCAACGGACAGGGGACAGATACGCAGTATTTT.

The CDR3 here is CSAEGLADNEQFF. The CDR3 DNA reads as TGCAGCGCGGAGGGACTAGCGGACAATGAGCAGTTCTTC. The chain links TRBV29-1 to TRBJ2-1; TRBD2 aligns across 11 bases. The CDR3 is made up of 13 amino acids. From germline, CDR1 is SQVTM and CDR2 ANQGSEA. V lost 7 bases and J lost 5; bases outside the gene matches: 4.

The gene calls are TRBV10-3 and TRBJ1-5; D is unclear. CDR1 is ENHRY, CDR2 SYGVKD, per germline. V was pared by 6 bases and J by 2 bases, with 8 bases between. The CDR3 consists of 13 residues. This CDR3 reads CAIRAEGNQPQHF. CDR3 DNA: TGTGCCATCAGGGCCGAGGGCAATCAGCCCCAGCATTTT.

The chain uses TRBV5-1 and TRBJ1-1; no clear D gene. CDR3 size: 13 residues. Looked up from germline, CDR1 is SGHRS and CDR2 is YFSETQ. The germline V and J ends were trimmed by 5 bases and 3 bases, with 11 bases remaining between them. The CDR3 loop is CASREGVDTEAFF. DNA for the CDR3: TGCGCCAGCAGAGAAGGAGTTGACACTGAAGCTTTCTTT.

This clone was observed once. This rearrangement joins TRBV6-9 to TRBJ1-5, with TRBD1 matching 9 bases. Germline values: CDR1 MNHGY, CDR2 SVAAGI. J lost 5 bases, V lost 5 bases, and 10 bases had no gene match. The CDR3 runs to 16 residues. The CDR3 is CASSRSGTGRDQPQHF. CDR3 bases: TGTGCCAGCAGTAGATCCGGGACAGGGAGAGATCAGCCCCAGCATTTT.

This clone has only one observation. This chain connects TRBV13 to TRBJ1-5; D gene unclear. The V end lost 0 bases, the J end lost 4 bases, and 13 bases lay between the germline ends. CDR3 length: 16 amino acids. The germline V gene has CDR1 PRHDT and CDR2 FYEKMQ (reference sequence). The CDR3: CASSLGPGGLNQPQHF. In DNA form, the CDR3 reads TGTGCCAGCAGCTTAGGGCCCGGAGGGTTGAATCAGCCCCAGCATTTT.

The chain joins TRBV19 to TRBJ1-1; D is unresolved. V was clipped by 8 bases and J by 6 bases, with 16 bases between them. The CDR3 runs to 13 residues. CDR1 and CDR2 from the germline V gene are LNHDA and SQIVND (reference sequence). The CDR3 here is CASLRTLTAEAFF. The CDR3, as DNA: TGTGCCAGTCTGAGAACCTTAACCGCTGAAGCTTTCTTT. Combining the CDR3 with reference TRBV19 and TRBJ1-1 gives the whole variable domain DGGITQSPKYLFRKEGQNVTLSCEQNLNHDAMYWYRQDPGQGLRLIYYSQIVNDFQKGDIAEGYSVSREKKESFPLTVTSAQKNPTAFYLCASLRTLTAEAFFGQGTRLTVV.